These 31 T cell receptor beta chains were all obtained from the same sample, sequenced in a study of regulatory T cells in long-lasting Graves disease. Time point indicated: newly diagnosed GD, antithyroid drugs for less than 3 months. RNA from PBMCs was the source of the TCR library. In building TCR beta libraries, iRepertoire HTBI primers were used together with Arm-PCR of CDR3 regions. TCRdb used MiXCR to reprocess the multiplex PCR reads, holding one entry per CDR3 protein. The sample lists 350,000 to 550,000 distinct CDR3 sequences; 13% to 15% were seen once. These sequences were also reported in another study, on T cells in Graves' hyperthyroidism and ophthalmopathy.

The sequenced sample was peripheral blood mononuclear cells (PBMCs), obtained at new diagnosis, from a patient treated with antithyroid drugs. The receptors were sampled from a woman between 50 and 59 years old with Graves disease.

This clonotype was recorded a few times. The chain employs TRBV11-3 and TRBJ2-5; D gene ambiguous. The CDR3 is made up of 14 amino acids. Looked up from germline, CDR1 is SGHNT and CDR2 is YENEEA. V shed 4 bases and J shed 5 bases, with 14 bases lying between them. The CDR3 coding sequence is TGTGCCAGCAGCTCCCGCAGTGGGATGGAGACCCAGTACTTC. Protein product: CASSSRSGMETQYF.

CDR3 sequence reads: CASSISGTGGNSPLHF. The CDR3 bases are TGTGCCAGCAGTATCTCCGGGACAGGAGGGAATTCACCCCTCCACTTT. V and J are TRBV6-2 or TRBV6-3 and TRBJ1-6, with 8 bases lining up with TRBD1. V lost 5 bases to trimming and J lost 7 bases; unmatched junction nucleotides: 10. The V gene's germline CDR1 is MNHEY and CDR2 SVGEGT. The CDR3 consists of 16 residues.

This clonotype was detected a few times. This chain's CDR3 is CASSPTSGSDTRQYF. The CDR3, as DNA: TGTGCCAGCAGCCCCACTAGCGGGAGTGATACTCGGCAGTACTTC. The chain links TRBV5-4 to TRBJ2-7; 11 bases align to TRBD2. The CDR3 loop spans 15 amino acids. In germline, CDR1 is SGHNT, CDR2 YYREEE (reference sequence). V trimming: 4 bases; J trimming: 9 bases; junction bases outside the gene matches: 12.

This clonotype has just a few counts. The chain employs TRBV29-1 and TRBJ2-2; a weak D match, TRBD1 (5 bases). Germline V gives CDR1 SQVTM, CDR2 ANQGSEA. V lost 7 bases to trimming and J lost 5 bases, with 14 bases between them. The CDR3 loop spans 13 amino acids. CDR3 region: CSASQGDTGELFF. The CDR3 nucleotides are TGCAGCGCCAGCCAGGGTGATACCGGGGAGCTGTTTTTT.

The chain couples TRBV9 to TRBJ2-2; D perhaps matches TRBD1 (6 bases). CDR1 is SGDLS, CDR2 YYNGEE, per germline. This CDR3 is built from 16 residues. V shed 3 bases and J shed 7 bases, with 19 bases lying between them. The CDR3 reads CASSDPIEQGHGELFF. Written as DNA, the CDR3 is TGTGCCAGCAGCGACCCAATTGAACAGGGTCACGGGGAGCTGTTTTTT.

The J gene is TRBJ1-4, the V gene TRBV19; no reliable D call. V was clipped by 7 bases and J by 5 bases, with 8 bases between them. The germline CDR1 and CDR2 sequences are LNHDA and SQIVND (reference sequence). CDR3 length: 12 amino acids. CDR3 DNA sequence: TGTGCCAGTAAGCACGGAAATGAAAAACTGTTTTTT. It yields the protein CASKHGNEKLFF.

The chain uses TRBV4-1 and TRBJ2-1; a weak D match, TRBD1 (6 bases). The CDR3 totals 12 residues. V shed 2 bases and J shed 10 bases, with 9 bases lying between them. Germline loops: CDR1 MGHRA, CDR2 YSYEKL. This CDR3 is CASSQTGPEQFF. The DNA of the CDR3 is TGCGCCAGCAGCCAAACAGGGCCGGAGCAGTTCTTC.

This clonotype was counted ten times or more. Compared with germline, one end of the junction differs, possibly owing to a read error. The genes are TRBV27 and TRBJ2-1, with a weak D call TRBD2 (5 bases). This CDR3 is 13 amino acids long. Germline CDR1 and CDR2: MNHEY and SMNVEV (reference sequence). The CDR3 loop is CAIGLSSFNEQFF. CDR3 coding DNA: TGTGCCATCGGACTTTCCTCCTTCAATGAGCAGTTCTTC.

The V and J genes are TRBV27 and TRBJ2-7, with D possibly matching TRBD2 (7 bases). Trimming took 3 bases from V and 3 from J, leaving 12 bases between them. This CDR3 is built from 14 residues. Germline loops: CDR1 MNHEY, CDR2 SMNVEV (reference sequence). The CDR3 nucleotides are TGTGCCAGCAGTTTCGGAGCGGGACACTACGAGCAGTACTTC. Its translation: CASSFGAGHYEQYF.

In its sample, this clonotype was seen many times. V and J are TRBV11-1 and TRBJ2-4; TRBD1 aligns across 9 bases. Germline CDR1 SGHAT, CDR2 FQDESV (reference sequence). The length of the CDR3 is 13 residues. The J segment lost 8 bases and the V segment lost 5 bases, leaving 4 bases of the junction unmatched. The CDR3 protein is CASSRTGEDIQYF. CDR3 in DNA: TGTGCCAGCAGCCGGACAGGGGAGGACATTCAGTACTTC.

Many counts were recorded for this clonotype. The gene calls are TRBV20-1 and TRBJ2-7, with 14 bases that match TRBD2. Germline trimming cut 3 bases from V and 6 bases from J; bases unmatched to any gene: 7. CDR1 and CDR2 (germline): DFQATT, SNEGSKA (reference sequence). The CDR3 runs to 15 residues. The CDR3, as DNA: TGCAGTGCTAGCCGACTAGCGGGAGGGCCCTCCGAGCAGTACTTC. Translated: CSASRLAGGPSEQYF.

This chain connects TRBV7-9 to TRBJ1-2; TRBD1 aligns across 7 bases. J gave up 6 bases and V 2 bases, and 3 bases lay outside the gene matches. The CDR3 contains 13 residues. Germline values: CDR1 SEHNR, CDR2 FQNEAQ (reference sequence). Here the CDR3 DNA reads TGTGCCAGCAGCTTAACAGGGGCGGATGGCTACACCTTC. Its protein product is CASSLTGADGYTF. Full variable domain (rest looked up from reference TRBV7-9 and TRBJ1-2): DTGVSQNPRHKITKRGQNVTFRCDPISEHNRLYWYRQTLGQGPEFLTYFQNEAQLEKSRLLSDRFSAERPKGSFSTLEIQRTEQGDSAMYLCASSLTGADGYTFGSGTRLTVV.

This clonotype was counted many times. CDR3 nucleotides: TGTGCCAGCAGTTTACGGGAGCAGTTCTTC. Its protein is CASSLREQFF. The chain carries TRBV28 and TRBJ2-1, with D unclear. Per germline, CDR1 MDHEN and CDR2 SYDVKM. Trimming cost V 2 bases and J 10 bases, with 3 bases left between them. This CDR3 has 10 residues.

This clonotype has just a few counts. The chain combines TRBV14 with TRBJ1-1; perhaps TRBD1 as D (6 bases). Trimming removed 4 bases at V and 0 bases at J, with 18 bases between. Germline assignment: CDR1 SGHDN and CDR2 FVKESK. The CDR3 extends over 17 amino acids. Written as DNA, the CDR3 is TGTGCCAGCAGCCCCCTTGACAGGCAAACCATGAACACTGAAGCTTTCTTT. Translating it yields CASSPLDRQTMNTEAFF.

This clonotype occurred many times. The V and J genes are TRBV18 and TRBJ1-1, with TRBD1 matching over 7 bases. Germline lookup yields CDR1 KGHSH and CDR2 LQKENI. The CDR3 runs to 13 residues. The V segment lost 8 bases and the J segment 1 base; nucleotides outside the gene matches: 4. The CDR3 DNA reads TGTGCCAGCAGTGGACAGGAGAACACTGAAGCTTTCTTT. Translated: CASSGQENTEAFF.

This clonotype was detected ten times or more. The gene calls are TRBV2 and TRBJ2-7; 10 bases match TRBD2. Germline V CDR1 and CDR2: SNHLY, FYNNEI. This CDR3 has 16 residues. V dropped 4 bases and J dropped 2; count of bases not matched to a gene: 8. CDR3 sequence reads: CASSGLPSGSPYEQYF. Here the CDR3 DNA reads TGTGCCAGCAGTGGGTTACCTAGCGGGAGTCCCTACGAGCAGTACTTC.

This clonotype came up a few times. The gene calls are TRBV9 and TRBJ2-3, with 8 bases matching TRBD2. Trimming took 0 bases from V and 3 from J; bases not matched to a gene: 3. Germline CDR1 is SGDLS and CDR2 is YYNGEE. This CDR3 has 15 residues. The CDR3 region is CASSVAGGVTDTQYF. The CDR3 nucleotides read TGTGCCAGCAGCGTAGCGGGAGGGGTGACAGATACGCAGTATTTT. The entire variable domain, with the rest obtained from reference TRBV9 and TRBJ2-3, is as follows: DSGVTQTPKHLITATGQRVTLRCSPRSGDLSVYWYQQSLDQGLQFLIQYYNGEERAKGNILERFSAQQFPDLHSELNLSSLELGDSALYFCASSVAGGVTDTQYFGPGTRLTVL.

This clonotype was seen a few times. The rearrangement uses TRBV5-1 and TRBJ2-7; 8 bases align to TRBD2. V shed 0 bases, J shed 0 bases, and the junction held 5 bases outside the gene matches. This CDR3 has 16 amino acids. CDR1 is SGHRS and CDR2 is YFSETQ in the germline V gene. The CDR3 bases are TGCGCCAGCAGCTTGGGTGGCGGGAGGCCCTCCTACGAGCAGTACTTC. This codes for CASSLGGGRPSYEQYF.

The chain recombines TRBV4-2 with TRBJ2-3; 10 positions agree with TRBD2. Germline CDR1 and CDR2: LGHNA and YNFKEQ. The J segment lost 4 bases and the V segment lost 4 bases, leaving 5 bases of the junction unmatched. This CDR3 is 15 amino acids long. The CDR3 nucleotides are TGTGCCAGCAGCCCCCAGCGGGAGGGGGCAGATACGCAGTATTTT. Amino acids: CASSPQREGADTQYF.

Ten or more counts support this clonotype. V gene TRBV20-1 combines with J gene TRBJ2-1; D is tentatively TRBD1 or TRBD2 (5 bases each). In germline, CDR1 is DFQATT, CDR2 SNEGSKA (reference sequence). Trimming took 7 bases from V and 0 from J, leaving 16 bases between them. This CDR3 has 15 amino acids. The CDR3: CSVNPGLRSYNEQFF. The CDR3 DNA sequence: TGCAGTGTTAACCCGGGGCTTCGCTCCTACAATGAGCAGTTCTTC.

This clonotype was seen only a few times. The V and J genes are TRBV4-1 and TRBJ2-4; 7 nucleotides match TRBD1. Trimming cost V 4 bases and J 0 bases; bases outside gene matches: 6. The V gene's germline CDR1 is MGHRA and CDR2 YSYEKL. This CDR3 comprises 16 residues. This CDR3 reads CASSRLQGIAKNIQYF. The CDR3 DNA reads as TGCGCCAGCAGCCGACTACAGGGGATAGCCAAAAACATTCAGTACTTC.

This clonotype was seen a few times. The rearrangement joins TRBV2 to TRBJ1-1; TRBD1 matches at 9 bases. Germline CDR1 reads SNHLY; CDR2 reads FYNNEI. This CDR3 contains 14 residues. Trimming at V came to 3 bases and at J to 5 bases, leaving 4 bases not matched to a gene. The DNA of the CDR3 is TGTGCCAGCAGTGAGGGGACAGGGAGTACTGAAGCTTTCTTT. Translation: CASSEGTGSTEAFF.

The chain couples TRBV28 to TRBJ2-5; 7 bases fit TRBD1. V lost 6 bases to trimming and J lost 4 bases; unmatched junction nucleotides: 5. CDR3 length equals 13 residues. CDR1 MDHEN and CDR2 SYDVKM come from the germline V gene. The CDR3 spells CASRQGTIETQYF. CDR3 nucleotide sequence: TGTGCCAGCAGACAGGGGACGATAGAGACCCAGTACTTC.

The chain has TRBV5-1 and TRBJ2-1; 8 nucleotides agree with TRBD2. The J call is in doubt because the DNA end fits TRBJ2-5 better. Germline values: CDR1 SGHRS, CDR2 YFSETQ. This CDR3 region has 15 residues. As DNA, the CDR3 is TGCGCCAGCAGCCTGAGAGCGGGAGAAGAGGAGACCCAGTACTTC. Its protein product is CASSLRAGEEETQYF.

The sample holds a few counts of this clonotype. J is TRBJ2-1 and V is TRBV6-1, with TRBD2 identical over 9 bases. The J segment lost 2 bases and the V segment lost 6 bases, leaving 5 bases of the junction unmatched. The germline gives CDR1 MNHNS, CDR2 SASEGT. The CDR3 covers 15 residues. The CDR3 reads CASRVSGSPYNEQFF. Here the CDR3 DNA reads TGTGCCAGCAGGGTTAGCGGGAGTCCCTACAATGAGCAGTTCTTC.

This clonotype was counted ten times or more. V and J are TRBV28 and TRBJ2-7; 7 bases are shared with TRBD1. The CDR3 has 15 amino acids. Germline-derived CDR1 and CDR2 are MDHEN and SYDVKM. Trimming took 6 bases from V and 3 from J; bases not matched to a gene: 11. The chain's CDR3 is CASRDNTGVGYEQYF. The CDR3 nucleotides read TGTGCCAGCAGGGATAATACAGGGGTGGGCTACGAGCAGTACTTC.

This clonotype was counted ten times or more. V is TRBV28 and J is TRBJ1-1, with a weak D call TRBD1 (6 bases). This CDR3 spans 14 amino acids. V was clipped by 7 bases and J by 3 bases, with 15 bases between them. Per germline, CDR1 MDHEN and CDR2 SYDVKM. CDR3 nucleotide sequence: TGTGCCAGCATCCGACGTCAGGGGTACACTGAAGCTTTCTTT. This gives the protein CASIRRQGYTEAFF.

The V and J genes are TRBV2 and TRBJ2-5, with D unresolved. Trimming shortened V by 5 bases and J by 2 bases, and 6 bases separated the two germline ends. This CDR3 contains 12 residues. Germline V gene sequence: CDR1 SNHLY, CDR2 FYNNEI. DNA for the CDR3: TGTGCCAGCAGTAAGTCGCAAGAGACCCAGTACTTC. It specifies CASSKSQETQYF.

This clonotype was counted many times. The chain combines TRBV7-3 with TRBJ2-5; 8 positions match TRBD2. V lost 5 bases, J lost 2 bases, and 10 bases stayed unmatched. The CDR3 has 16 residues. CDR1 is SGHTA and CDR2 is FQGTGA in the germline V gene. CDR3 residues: CASSPNSGTRQETQYF. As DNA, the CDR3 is TGTGCCAGCAGCCCAAATAGCGGGACTCGACAAGAGACCCAGTACTTC.

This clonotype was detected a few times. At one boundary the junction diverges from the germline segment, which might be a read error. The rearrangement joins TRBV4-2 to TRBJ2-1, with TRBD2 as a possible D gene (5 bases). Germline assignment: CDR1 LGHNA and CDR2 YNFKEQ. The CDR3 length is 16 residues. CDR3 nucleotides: TGTGCCAGCAGTCAAGATCCCCTAGCCGAATACAATGAGCAGTTCTTC. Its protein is CASSQDPLAEYNEQFF.

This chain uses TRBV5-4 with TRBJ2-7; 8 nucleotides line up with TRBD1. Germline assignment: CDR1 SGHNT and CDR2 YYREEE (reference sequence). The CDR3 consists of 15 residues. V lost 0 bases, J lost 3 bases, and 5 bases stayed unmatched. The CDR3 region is CASSLGAGGVYEQYF. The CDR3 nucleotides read TGTGCCAGCAGCTTGGGGGCAGGGGGCGTCTACGAGCAGTACTTC.